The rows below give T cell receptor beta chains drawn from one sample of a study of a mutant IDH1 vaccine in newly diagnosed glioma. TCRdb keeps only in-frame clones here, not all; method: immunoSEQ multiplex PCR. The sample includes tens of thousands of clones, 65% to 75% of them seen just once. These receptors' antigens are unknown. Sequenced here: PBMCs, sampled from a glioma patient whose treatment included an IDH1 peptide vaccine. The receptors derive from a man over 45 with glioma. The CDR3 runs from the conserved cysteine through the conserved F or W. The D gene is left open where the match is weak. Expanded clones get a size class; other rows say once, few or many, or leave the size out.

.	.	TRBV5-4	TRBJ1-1	CASSFQLETNTEAFF	TGTGCCAGCAGCTTCCAACTTGAGACGAACACTGAAGCTTTCTTT
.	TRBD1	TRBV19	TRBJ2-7	CASSKRQGAYEQYF	TGTGCCAGTAGTAAACGTCAGGGGGCTTACGAGCAGTACTTC
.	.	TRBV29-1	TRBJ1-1	CSVEPGQRAFF	TGCAGCGTTGAACCAGGGCAGAGGGCTTTCTTT
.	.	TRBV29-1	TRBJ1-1	CSVARGGMNTEAFF	TGCAGCGTCGCCAGGGGCGGGATGAACACTGAAGCTTTCTTT
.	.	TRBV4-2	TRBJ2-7	CASSQGSYSYEQYF	TGTGCCAGCAGCCAGGGGTCCTATTCCTACGAGCAGTACTTC
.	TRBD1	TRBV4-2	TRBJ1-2	CASSQTGLPDGYTF	TGTGCCAGCAGCCAGACAGGGCTTCCTGATGGCTACACCTTC
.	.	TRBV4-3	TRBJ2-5	CASSQDLGGQETQYF	TGCGCCAGCAGCCAAGATCTAGGGGGACAAGAGACCCAGTACTTC
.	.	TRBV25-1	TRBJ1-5	CASRKAQHF	TGTGCCAGCAGAAAGGCCCAGCATTTT
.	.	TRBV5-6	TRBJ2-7	CASSLDGVRYEQYF	TGTGCCAGCAGCTTGGACGGCGTCCGCTACGAGCAGTACTTC
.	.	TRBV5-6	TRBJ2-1	CASSSRGVTYNEQFF	TGTGCCAGCAGTTCCCGAGGGGTAACTTACAATGAGCAGTTCTTC
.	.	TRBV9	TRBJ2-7	CASSVDLDSPYEQYF	TGTGCCAGCAGCGTGGACTTGGACAGTCCCTACGAGCAGTACTTC
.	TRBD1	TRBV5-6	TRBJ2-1	CASSLNRGDEQFF	TGTGCCAGCAGCTTGAACAGGGGCGATGAGCAGTTCTTC
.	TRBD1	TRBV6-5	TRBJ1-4	CASSYGQGEKKLFF	TGTGCCAGCAGTTACGGGCAGGGGGAGAAAAAACTGTTTTTT
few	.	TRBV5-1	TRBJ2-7	CASSLEGTASYEQYF	TGCGCCAGCAGCCTGGAGGGGACAGCCTCCTACGAGCAGTACTTC
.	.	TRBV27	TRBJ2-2	CASSPGVARDTGELFF	TGTGCCAGCAGCCCTGGAGTCGCCCGGGACACCGGGGAGCTGTTTTTT
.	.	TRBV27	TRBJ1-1	CASSLSRGALGTEAFF	TGTGCCAGCAGTTTATCGCGGGGGGCGCTGGGTACTGAAGCTTTCTTT